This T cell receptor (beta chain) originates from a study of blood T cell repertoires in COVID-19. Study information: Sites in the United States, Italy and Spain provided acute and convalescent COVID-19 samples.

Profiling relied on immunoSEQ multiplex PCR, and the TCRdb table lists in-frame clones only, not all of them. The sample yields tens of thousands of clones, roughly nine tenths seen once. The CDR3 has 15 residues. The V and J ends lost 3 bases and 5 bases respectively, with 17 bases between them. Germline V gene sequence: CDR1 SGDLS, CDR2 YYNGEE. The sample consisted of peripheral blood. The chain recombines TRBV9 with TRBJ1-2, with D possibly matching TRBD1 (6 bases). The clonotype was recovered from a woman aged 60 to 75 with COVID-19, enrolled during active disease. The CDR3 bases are TGTGCCAGCAGCGAGGGCGGGGGCAGGTCTTATGGCTACACCTTC. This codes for CASSEGGGRSYGYTF.